The 29 T cell receptor beta chains given below trace back to one sample, sequenced in a study of response to subunit inactivated influenza vaccine. In TCRdb, the RT-PCR reads were re-called with MiXCR into one record per CDR3 protein. The table shows fewer than 800,000 distinct CDR3 sequences, with around 14% occurring only once. The input for sequencing was PBMCs from blood, taken roughly 12 days after vaccination. These receptors all stem from a man in his fifties who received an inactivated influenza vaccine.

The gene calls are TRBV12-3 or TRBV12-4 and TRBJ2-1; 11 bases line up with TRBD2. The J segment lost 5 bases and the V segment lost 5 bases, leaving 5 bases of the junction unmatched. CDR3 size: 15 residues. For the CDR3, the DNA is TGTGCCAGCAGTCTACTAGCGGGAGTGGACAATGAGCAGTTCTTC. It specifies CASSLLAGVDNEQFF.

Only one count was recorded for this clonotype. The chain joins TRBV18 to TRBJ1-1, with D possibly being TRBD1 (6 bases). Germline CDR1 and CDR2: KGHSH and LQKENI. This CDR3 contains 13 residues. V was trimmed by 7 bases and J by 1 base, leaving 10 bases between them. The CDR3, as DNA: TGTGCCAGCTTGGGACAACCGAACACTGAAGCTTTCTTT. Amino acid sequence: CASLGQPNTEAFF.

At least ten counts were recorded for this clonotype. The chain couples TRBV20-1 to TRBJ2-1; a possible D gene is TRBD1 (6 bases). The CDR3 contains 12 residues. Germline loops: CDR1 DFQATT, CDR2 SNEGSKA (reference sequence). Trimming pared 5 bases from V and 9 bases from J, leaving 14 bases between. The CDR3 coding sequence is TGCAGTGCTCGGATGGGGGCTCCTGAGCAGTTCTTC. Translated: CSARMGAPEQFF.

The V and J genes are TRBV4-1 and TRBJ2-4; possibly TRBD2 for D (5 bases). CDR3 length equals 14 residues. CDR1 is MGHRA and CDR2 is YSYEKL in the germline V gene. Trimming took off 1 base at V and 7 bases at J, with 11 bases between the two ends. CDR3 in amino acids: CASSQGERWNIQYF. The CDR3, as DNA: TGCGCCAGCAGCCAAGGGGAGAGATGGAACATTCAGTACTTC.

The rearrangement joins TRBV18 to TRBJ2-1; 7 positions agree with TRBD2. The CDR3 contains 16 residues. Germline values: CDR1 KGHSH, CDR2 LQKENI. J was trimmed by 2 bases and V by 2 bases; bases with no gene match: 6. Here the CDR3 reads CASSPGFSGPYNEQFF. In DNA, the CDR3 is TGTGCCAGCTCACCAGGGTTTAGCGGGCCCTACAATGAGCAGTTCTTC.

This sequence joins TRBV4-2 and TRBJ2-5; TRBD1 aligns across 7 bases. From germline, CDR1 is LGHNA and CDR2 YNFKEQ. The V and J ends lost 3 bases and 4 bases, in that order; junction bases with no gene match: 5. CDR3 length equals 14 residues. The chain's CDR3 is CASSHGDRAETQYF. In nucleotides, the CDR3 is TGTGCCAGCAGCCACGGAGACAGGGCAGAGACCCAGTACTTC.

This clonotype was seen repeatedly, ten times or more. This sequence joins TRBV5-1 and TRBJ2-5, with D tentatively TRBD1 (5 bases). Germline lookup yields CDR1 SGHRS and CDR2 YFSETQ. V lost 4 bases and J 7 bases, leaving 14 bases between the germline ends. The CDR3 totals 13 residues. The CDR3 coding sequence is TGCGCCAGCAGCGTGGACATTCGGGCGACCCAGTACTTC. This encodes CASSVDIRATQYF. Full variable domain (remainder filled in from reference TRBV5-1 and TRBJ2-5): KAGVTQTPRYLIKTRGQQVTLSCSPISGHRSVSWYQQTPGQGLQFLFEYFSETQRNKGNFPGRFSGRQFSNSRSEMNVSTLELGDSALYLCASSVDIRATQYFGPGTRLLVL.

A single count supports this clonotype. V is TRBV21-1 and J is TRBJ1-1. TRBV21-1 is a recognized pseudogene. The CDR3 runs to 16 residues. DNA of the CDR3: TGTGCCAGCAGCAAAGCAGAAAGGGGCCCGAACACTGAAGCTTTCTTT. Translated, it gives CASSKAERGPNTEAFF.

This clonotype was counted only a few times. The V and J genes are TRBV7-2 and TRBJ2-7; 7 bases are a match to TRBD2. The CDR3 runs to 15 residues. Germline V lookup: CDR1 SGHTA, CDR2 FQGNSA. The V segment lost 5 bases and the J segment 3 bases; nucleotides outside the gene matches: 10. CDR3 DNA sequence: TGTGCCAGCAGCCACCGGGGGGTAGAAGTCTACGAGCAGTACTTC. Its translation is CASSHRGVEVYEQYF.

The chain links TRBV4-2 to TRBJ2-5, with 7 bases fitting TRBD1. J gave up 5 bases and V 0 bases, and 9 bases lay outside the gene matches. Looked up from germline, CDR1 is LGHNA and CDR2 is YNFKEQ. This CDR3 comprises 16 residues. DNA for the CDR3: TGTGCCAGCAGCCAAGATCACAGAGGGGGCCAGGAGACCCAGTACTTC. This encodes CASSQDHRGGQETQYF.

This clonotype occurred a few times. This sequence joins TRBV20-1 and TRBJ2-3, with 7 positions matching TRBD2. The CDR3 consists of 13 residues. CDR1 is DFQATT and CDR2 is SNEGSKA in the germline V gene (reference sequence). V dropped 4 bases and J dropped 4; count of bases not matched to a gene: 5. The CDR3 DNA is TGCAGTGCTACCCGGACTAGTGCAGATACGCAGTATTTT. Protein: CSATRTSADTQYF.

This chain joins TRBV12-3 or TRBV12-4 and TRBJ2-7; TRBD1 might be the D (5 bases). The CDR3 has 17 amino acids. Trimming cost V 4 bases and J 3 bases, with 22 bases left between them. Here the CDR3 reads CASSSGGRWGSIYEQYF. The CDR3 DNA reads TGTGCCAGCAGTTCAGGTGGCCGGTGGGGCAGTATCTACGAGCAGTACTTC.

Concerning this clonotype: Given a much more abundant clone one base away, this may be a read error. The genes are TRBV2 and TRBJ1-1, with a tentative D call TRBD1 (5 bases). Germline CDR1 is SNHLY and CDR2 is FYNNEI. The CDR3 runs 13 residues. Trimming took off 4 bases at V and 1 base at J, with 7 bases between the two ends. CDR3 sequence (DNA): TGTGCCAGCAGTGTGGGGGAGAACACTGAAGCTTTCTTT. Translating gives CASSVGENTEAFF.

CDR3 region: CSARTGFWASTDTQYF. The CDR3 coding sequence is TGCAGTGCTAGAACCGGGTTCTGGGCCTCCACAGATACGCAGTATTTT. The rearrangement uses TRBV20-1 and TRBJ2-3; the D is unclear. Germline V gene lookup returns CDR1 DFQATT and CDR2 SNEGSKA (reference sequence). V dropped 2 bases and J dropped 2 bases, with 17 bases sitting between them. The CDR3 has 16 amino acids.

This chain uses TRBV28 with TRBJ1-5; a possible D gene is TRBD1 (6 bases). This CDR3 is built from 15 residues. The germline V and J ends were trimmed by 9 bases and 2 bases, with 17 bases remaining between them. Germline assignment: CDR1 MDHEN and CDR2 SYDVKM. CDR3 residues: CASCTGRFRNQPQHF. Here the CDR3 DNA reads TGTGCCAGTTGTACAGGGAGGTTCCGCAATCAGCCCCAGCATTTT.

This clonotype has ten or more counts. The V gene is TRBV10-1, the J gene TRBJ1-2; no reliable D call. Trimming cost V 3 bases and J 2 bases, with 10 bases left between them. Germline V gene data show CDR1 as WNHNN and CDR2 as SYGVQD (reference sequence). This CDR3 spans 14 amino acids. The CDR3 sequence: CASSDTGTNYGYTF. CDR3 nucleotides: TGCGCCAGCAGTGACACGGGAACGAACTATGGCTACACCTTC.

This clonotype has a count of ten or more. This sequence joins TRBV4-2 and TRBJ2-7, with D perhaps matching TRBD2 (5 bases). The CDR3 sequence is 16 residues long. In germline, CDR1 is LGHNA, CDR2 YNFKEQ. V shed 3 bases and J shed 2 bases, with 17 bases lying between them. The chain's CDR3 is CASSQEVRDPPYEQYF. CDR3 bases: TGTGCCAGCAGCCAGGAGGTACGTGACCCCCCCTACGAGCAGTACTTC.

This rearrangement joins TRBV6-5 to TRBJ2-7, with D hard to call. Germline V gene lookup returns CDR1 MNHEY and CDR2 SVGAGI. The V and J ends lost 10 bases and 0 bases respectively, with 7 bases between them. The CDR3 spans 11 residues. CDR3 in DNA: TGTGCCACCTCTAACTCCTACGAGCAGTACTTC. This codes for CATSNSYEQYF.

The gene calls are TRBV6-1 and TRBJ2-1; 9 bases line up with TRBD2. The V gene's germline CDR1 is MNHNS and CDR2 SASEGT. V lost 6 bases to trimming and J lost 1 base; unmatched junction nucleotides: 4. The CDR3 is 15 residues long. The CDR3 DNA is TGTGCCAGCAGGACGACTAGCGGATCCTACAATGAGCAGTTCTTC. The encoded protein is CASRTTSGSYNEQFF.

This clonotype turned up a few times. V and J are TRBV10-3 and TRBJ2-3; D possibly corresponds to TRBD2 (6 bases). V was shortened by 0 bases and J by 0 bases, with 13 bases between the two germline ends. This CDR3 spans 17 amino acids. The germline CDR1 and CDR2 sequences are ENHRY and SYGVKD. CDR3 nucleotides: TGTGCCATCAGTGAGTCGGGACTCCGGTCTAGCACAGATACGCAGTATTTT. Residues: CAISESGLRSSTDTQYF.

V usage is TRBV2 and J usage is TRBJ2-1; possibly TRBD2 for D (7 bases). There are 13 residues in the CDR3. V lost 7 bases, J lost 7 bases, and 14 bases lay in between. The germline gives CDR1 SNHLY, CDR2 FYNNEI. The CDR3 reads CASTRRGGNEQFF. DNA for the CDR3: TGTGCCAGCACCCGAAGGGGGGGTAATGAGCAGTTCTTC.

V gene TRBV11-2 combines with J gene TRBJ2-7; D uncertain. Germline V gene sequence: CDR1 SGHAT, CDR2 FQNNGV. This CDR3 comprises 13 residues. The V gene lost 0 bases and the J gene lost 3 bases, with 6 bases spanning the gap. Here the CDR3 DNA reads TGTGCCAGCAGCTTAGAGACGGGCTACGAGCAGTACTTC. It specifies CASSLETGYEQYF.

The rearrangement joins TRBV4-3 to TRBJ2-5, with D perhaps TRBD2 (5 bases). V gave up 0 bases and J gave up 5 bases, with 16 bases separating them. The germline V gene encodes CDR1 LGHNA and CDR2 YSLEER. The CDR3 runs to 16 residues. CDR3 amino acids: CASSQDIARLLETQYF. The CDR3 nucleotides read TGCGCCAGCAGCCAAGATATAGCGAGGTTATTGGAGACCCAGTACTTC.

This clonotype turned up a few times. The chain uses TRBV20-1 and TRBJ1-1, with D possibly matching TRBD1 (5 bases). This CDR3 is built from 14 residues. Germline assignment: CDR1 DFQATT and CDR2 SNEGSKA (reference sequence). V was pared by 0 bases and J by 2 bases, with 10 bases between. DNA for the CDR3: TGCAGTGCTAGAGATCAAAGGGGAAACACTGAAGCTTTCTTT. This codes for CSARDQRGNTEAFF.

This rearrangement joins TRBV5-5 to TRBJ2-7; 8 nucleotides align to TRBD2. The ends lost 0 bases at V and 2 bases at J; junction bases unmatched: 7. Germline loops: CDR1 SGHKS, CDR2 YYEKEE (reference sequence). CDR3 length: 16 residues. CDR3 coding DNA: TGTGCCAGCAGCTTGGCGGGAGGGGGACTTGCCTACGAGCAGTACTTC. Its translation: CASSLAGGGLAYEQYF. Full variable domain (rest looked up from reference TRBV5-5 and TRBJ2-7): DAGVTQSPTHLIKTRGQQVTLRCSPISGHKSVSWYQQVLGQGPQFIFQYYEKEERGRGNFPDRFSARQFPNYSSELNVNALLLGDSALYLCASSLAGGGLAYEQYFGPGTRLTVT.

This clonotype was seen repeatedly, ten times or more. V and J are TRBV20-1 and TRBJ2-7; the match to TRBD1 covers 9 bases. The CDR3 is 14 residues long. Germline-derived CDR1 and CDR2 are DFQATT and SNEGSKA (reference sequence). V shed 5 bases and J 2 bases; nucleotides not matched to a gene: 7. CDR3 sequence (DNA): TGCAGTGCTCATCCGGGACAGGGAACCTACGAGCAGTACTTC. As protein: CSAHPGQGTYEQYF.

The chain combines TRBV15 with TRBJ1-1, with TRBD1 identical over 7 bases. CDR1 and CDR2 (germline): LNHNV, YYDKDF (reference sequence). Unmatched junction bases numbered 9, after V lost 5 bases and J lost 6 bases. CDR3 length: 14 amino acids. CDR3 amino acids: CATSARQGWAEAFF. In nucleotides, the CDR3 is TGTGCCACCAGCGCCCGACAGGGATGGGCTGAAGCTTTCTTT.

This clonotype was picked up one time. The chain joins TRBV2 to TRBJ2-7; the match to TRBD2 covers 7 bases. Germline trimming cut 7 bases from V and 7 bases from J; bases unmatched to any gene: 1. Germline assignment: CDR1 SNHLY and CDR2 FYNNEI. The CDR3 runs to 10 residues. CDR3 loop: CASNGREQYF. The CDR3, as DNA: TGTGCCAGCAACGGGAGGGAGCAGTACTTC.

V is TRBV30 and J is TRBJ1-1; a weak D match, TRBD1 (5 bases). This CDR3 has 15 residues. V was shortened by 0 bases and J by 1 base, with 12 bases between the two germline ends. CDR1 and CDR2 (germline): GTSNPN, SVGIG (reference sequence). The CDR3 here is CAWSVRGHTNTEAFF. In DNA form, the CDR3 reads TGTGCCTGGAGTGTACGCGGACATACGAACACTGAAGCTTTCTTT.